Listed here are 17 T cell receptor beta chains from one sample, sequenced in a study of chemoradiotherapy in HPV16-positive cancers. Clones were sequenced by immunoSEQ multiplex PCR, and TCRdb holds only the in-frame ones, with some missing. The sample holds around 30,000 clones, 88% seen once. Material: blood, obtained from a patient who underwent chemoradiotherapy. These receptors came from a human donor with HPV-associated anogenital cancer.

In its sample, this clone was seen a few times. The CDR3 coding sequence is TGTGCCAGCAGCCCCCTCCGTCGTGGGGAGCTGTTTTTT. The encoded protein is CASSPLRRGELFF. The J gene is TRBJ2-2, the V gene TRBV9, with no clear D. Germline V gene lookup returns CDR1 SGDLS and CDR2 YYNGEE. V dropped 4 bases and J dropped 8 bases, with 12 bases sitting between them. CDR3 length: 13 amino acids.

As DNA, the CDR3 is TGTGCCACCAGCAGTTTGACGGGAGGGCAGAATGAGCAGTTCTTC. As protein: CATSSLTGGQNEQFF. V and J are TRBV15 and TRBJ2-1, with TRBD2 matching over 8 bases. Losses at the gene ends were 3 bases for V and 7 bases for J; bases not matched to a gene: 8. The CDR3 is 15 residues long. Germline loops: CDR1 LNHNV, CDR2 YYDKDF (reference sequence).

The chain combines TRBV6-4 with TRBJ2-1, with D perhaps given as TRBD1 or TRBD2 (6 bases each). V lost 7 bases and J lost 3, with 19 bases in between. Germline V gene sequence: CDR1 MRHNA, CDR2 SNTAGT. The CDR3 loop spans 16 amino acids. This chain's CDR3 is CASNRVGGANYNEQFF. The CDR3 DNA reads as TGTGCCAGCAACAGGGTGGGGGGCGCTAACTACAATGAGCAGTTCTTC.

This clone showed up just once. The gene calls are TRBV10-1 and TRBJ2-7; 7 bases are a match to TRBD1. The junction had 2 bases not matched to a gene; V was cut back by 8 bases and J by 4 bases. CDR1 and CDR2 from the germline V gene are WNHNN and SYGVQD (reference sequence). The CDR3 covers 11 residues. As DNA, the CDR3 is TGCGCCAGCTCGACAGGGTACGAGCAGTACTTC. Amino acid sequence: CASSTGYEQYF.

This clone was seen only once. V and J are TRBV7-9 and TRBJ2-5; D may be TRBD2 (6 bases). CDR1 is SEHNR, CDR2 FQNEAQ, per germline (reference sequence). The CDR3 covers 16 residues. V lost 3 bases and J 5 bases, leaving 19 bases between the germline ends. The DNA for the CDR3 is TGTGCCAGCAGCTTGCTGACCGGGAGCGGAACTGAGACCCAGTACTTC. The encoded protein is CASSLLTGSGTETQYF. Complete variable domain (other parts from reference TRBV7-9 and TRBJ2-5): DTGVSQNPRHKITKRGQNVTFRCDPISEHNRLYWYRQTLGQGPEFLTYFQNEAQLEKSRLLSDRFSAERPKGSFSTLEIQRTEQGDSAMYLCASSLLTGSGTETQYFGPGTRLLVL.

The chain uses TRBV5-4 and TRBJ2-3; D gene uncertain. The germline V gene encodes CDR1 SGHNT and CDR2 YYREEE (reference sequence). The CDR3 is 13 amino acids. V was trimmed by 4 bases and J by 0 bases, leaving 6 bases between them. CDR3 sequence (DNA): TGTGCCAGCAGCGTCGCTAGCACAGATACGCAGTATTTT. Protein product: CASSVASTDTQYF.

This chain uses TRBV5-8 with TRBJ2-3, with D perhaps matching TRBD2 (6 bases). The CDR3 has 15 residues. Germline values: CDR1 SGHTS, CDR2 YDEGEE. V dropped 2 bases and J dropped 4 bases, with 14 bases sitting between them. In DNA, the CDR3 is TGTGCCAGCAGCTTAGGAGGGGACCCCTCAGATACGCAGTATTTT. It translates to CASSLGGDPSDTQYF.

The rearrangement uses TRBV5-1 and TRBJ1-2; tentative D call: TRBD1 (5 bases). The V end was cut by 0 bases, the J end by 4 bases, with 7 bases between. CDR3 length equals 13 residues. The germline CDR1 and CDR2 sequences are SGHRS and YFSETQ. In DNA form, the CDR3 reads TGCGCCAGCAGCTTGGGGGACCCCTATGGCTACACCTTC. Protein: CASSLGDPYGYTF. Complete variable domain (other parts from reference TRBV5-1 and TRBJ1-2): KAGVTQTPRYLIKTRGQQVTLSCSPISGHRSVSWYQQTPGQGLQFLFEYFSETQRNKGNFPGRFSGRQFSNSRSEMNVSTLELGDSALYLCASSLGDPYGYTFGSGTRLTVV.

V gene TRBV6-1 combines with J gene TRBJ2-2; D may match TRBD1 or TRBD2 (5 bases each). Looked up from germline, CDR1 is MNHNS and CDR2 is SASEGT. This CDR3 contains 15 residues. V lost 5 bases to trimming and J lost 0 bases, with 10 bases between them. For the CDR3, the DNA is TGTGCCAGCAGTTCGATGGGGGCGAACACCGGGGAGCTGTTTTTT. Protein sequence: CASSSMGANTGELFF.

The chain links TRBV5-5 to TRBJ1-2; 9 nucleotides agree with TRBD1. The CDR3 runs to 15 residues. The germline gives CDR1 SGHKS, CDR2 YYEKEE (reference sequence). V lost 1 base, J lost 4 bases, and 5 bases stayed unmatched. This CDR3 reads CASSLSTGGIYGYTF. The CDR3 region has the DNA TGTGCCAGCAGCTTGTCCACAGGGGGCATCTATGGCTACACCTTC.

As concerns this clone: A junction end diverges from the germline sequence, so it may reflect a read error. The sample carries other DNA sequences with the same CDR3. The rearrangement joins TRBV6-4 to TRBJ2-1, with 9 bases matching TRBD2. There are 15 residues in the CDR3. Germline V gene sequence: CDR1 MRHNA, CDR2 SNTAGT. The CDR3, as DNA: TGTGCCAGCAGCCCTATAGCGGGAGACTACAACGAGCAGTTCTTC. Its translation is CASSPIAGDYNEQFF.

The rearrangement links TRBV19 to TRBJ1-1; the match to TRBD1 covers 8 bases. There are 14 residues in the CDR3. V gave up 6 bases and J gave up 5 bases; unmatched junction bases: 8. The germline CDR1 and CDR2 sequences are LNHDA and SQIVND (reference sequence). The CDR3 loop is CASSETGALTEAFF. Written as DNA, the CDR3 is TGTGCCAGTAGCGAGACAGGGGCTTTAACTGAAGCTTTCTTT.

The chain combines TRBV28 with TRBJ2-1; weak D call: TRBD2 (6 bases). This CDR3 has 15 residues. CDR1 is MDHEN, CDR2 SYDVKM, per germline. The V gene lost 3 bases and the J gene lost 3 bases, with 12 bases spanning the gap. CDR3 nucleotide sequence: TGTGCCAGCAGTTTCGGAGGGGAACTCTACAATGAGCAGTTCTTC. As protein: CASSFGGELYNEQFF.

CDR3: CASSEWGRGPNEAFF. DNA for the CDR3: TGTGCCAGCAGTGAATGGGGCAGGGGCCCCAATGAAGCTTTCTTT. The rearrangement joins TRBV6-1 to TRBJ1-1, with a tentative D call TRBD1 (6 bases). V lost 2 bases, J lost 7 bases, and 17 bases lay in between. CDR1 is MNHNS and CDR2 is SASEGT in the germline V gene. The CDR3 sequence is 15 residues long.

The V and J genes are TRBV19 and TRBJ2-2, with no clear D. The CDR3 extends over 13 amino acids. Trimming removed 5 bases at V and 5 bases at J, with 9 bases between. Germline CDR1 is LNHDA and CDR2 is SQIVND (reference sequence). CDR3 protein: CASSPMGTGELFF. In DNA, the CDR3 is TGTGCCAGTAGTCCTATGGGGACCGGGGAGCTGTTTTTT.

This chain connects TRBV15 to TRBJ2-2; 8 bases map to TRBD2. Germline assignment: CDR1 LNHNV and CDR2 YYDKDF (reference sequence). The V gene end was trimmed by 5 bases and the J gene end by 5 bases; junction bases not matched to a gene: 10. CDR3 size: 16 residues. CDR3 in amino acids: CATSRHGGRRTGELFF. Here the CDR3 DNA reads TGTGCCACCAGCCGACACGGCGGGAGGAGGACCGGGGAGCTGTTTTTT. Looking up the rest from reference TRBV15 and TRBJ2-2 gives the full variable domain: DAMVIQNPRYQVTQFGKPVTLSCSQTLNHNVMYWYQQKSSQAPKLLFHYYDKDFNNEADTPDNFQSRRPNTSFCFLDIRSPGLGDTAMYLCATSRHGGRRTGELFFGEGSRLTVL.

This clone was counted a single time. The V gene is TRBV21-1, the J gene TRBJ2-2; no DNA check was done on the table's D call, TRBD2. TRBV21-1 is marked as a pseudogene. The CDR3 consists of 15 residues. DNA for the CDR3: TGTGCCAGCAGGATTACGGGACTCAACACCGGGGAGCTGTTTTTT. This translates into CASRITGLNTGELFF.